This TCR beta chain was obtained from a study of blood T cells in healthy people across ages. Combining a sample-barcoded 5' primer with a J-beta primer mix, a second PCR ran for about 7 to 12 cycles. Individual samples furnished no less than 3 million CDR3-containing paired-end reads apiece. TCRdb processed the 5' RACE reads anew with MiXCR; each CDR3 protein has one entry. The table includes about a million distinct CDR3 sequences, less than 45% detected once. This CDR3 spans 17 amino acids. Trimming removed 2 bases at V and 3 bases at J, with 19 bases between. The germline V gene encodes CDR1 MNHNS and CDR2 SASEGT. This clonotype has just a few counts.

This sequence was found in a man aged 18 to 29 in good health. The V gene is TRBV6-1, the J gene TRBJ1-1, with D perhaps TRBD1 (5 bases). The sample was blood. DNA of the CDR3: TGTGCCAGCAGTGAAATACGACTAGGAGGGGCGGACACTGAAGCTTTCTTT. Its protein is CASSEIRLGGADTEAFF.